These T cell receptor beta chains were read from a single sample in a study of cytomegalovirus exposure and HLA in healthy donors. The table came from immunoSEQ multiplex PCR; TCRdb's copy has only in-frame clones and leaves some out. The data show about 88,000 clones, just under 90% seen once. Source material: PBMCs. All receptors derive from a man aged 18 to 30 in good health and CMV-seronegative. Each CDR3 is given with its conserved first and last residue. Fields, in order: CDR3 protein, CDR3 DNA, clone size, D gene, J gene, V gene, CDR3 length. The D gene is left open where the match is weak. Size values are once, few and many counts, or a class for expanded clones, and some rows have none.

CDR3: CASSLLTGLSGNTIYF; DNA: TGTGCCAGCAGCTTACTGACAGGCCTCTCTGGAAACACCATATATTTT; size: NA; D: NA; J: TRBJ1-3; V: TRBV5-6; length: 16
CDR3: CSASQGYEQYF; DNA: TGCAGTGCTAGTCAGGGGTACGAGCAGTACTTC; size: NA; D: NA; J: TRBJ2-7; V: TRBV20-1; length: 11
CDR3: CASSFDRLLGPQHF; DNA: TGTGCCAGCAGTTTCGACAGGCTGCTAGGGCCCCAGCATTTT; size: NA; D: NA; J: TRBJ1-5; V: TRBV27; length: 14
CDR3: CASRGKRSSGANVLTF; DNA: TGTGCCAGCAGGGGCAAGAGAAGCTCTGGGGCCAACGTCCTGACTTTC; size: NA; D: NA; J: TRBJ2-6; V: TRBV11-2; length: 16
CDR3: CASTGLAGVVNEQFF; DNA: TGCGCCAGCACCGGACTAGCGGGAGTTGTTAATGAGCAGTTCTTC; size: NA; D: TRBD2; J: TRBJ2-1; V: TRBV4-1; length: 15
CDR3: CASSLTGTGGYEQYF; DNA: TGTGCCAGCAGTCTAACCGGGACAGGGGGTTACGAGCAGTACTTC; size: NA; D: TRBD1; J: TRBJ2-7; V: TRBV27; length: 15
CDR3: CASSGTGGTDTQYF; DNA: TGTGCCAGCAGCGGGACAGGGGGCACAGATACGCAGTATTTT; size: NA; D: TRBD1; J: TRBJ2-3; V: TRBV6-4; length: 14
CDR3: CASVREQGVSTGELFF; DNA: TGTGCCAGTGTACGAGAGCAGGGGGTCTCAACCGGGGAGCTGTTTTTT; size: NA; D: TRBD1; J: TRBJ2-2; V: TRBV27; length: 16
CDR3: CASRTQGMGNQPQHF; DNA: TGTGCCAGCAGAACACAGGGGATGGGCAATCAGCCCCAGCATTTT; size: once; D: TRBD1; J: TRBJ1-5; V: TRBV2; length: 15
CDR3: CASSSRQGNEQFF; DNA: TGTGCCAGCAGCTCACGACAGGGGAATGAGCAGTTCTTC; size: NA; D: TRBD1; J: TRBJ2-1; V: TRBV7-3; length: 13
CDR3: CASSIIRGTEAFF; DNA: TGTGCCAGTAGTATAATCAGGGGCACTGAAGCTTTCTTT; size: NA; D: NA; J: TRBJ1-1; V: TRBV19; length: 13
CDR3: CSANPGTRNEQFF; DNA: TGCAGCGCTAACCCCGGGACTCGAAATGAGCAGTTCTTC; size: NA; D: NA; J: TRBJ2-1; V: TRBV29-1; length: 13
CDR3: CASTLGSNYGYTF; DNA: TGTGCCAGTACCCTCGGGAGTAACTATGGCTACACCTTC; size: NA; D: NA; J: TRBJ1-2; V: TRBV19; length: 13
CDR3: CAISESGRVSSPLHF; DNA: TGTGCCATCAGTGAGTCGGGGAGGGTGAGTTCACCCCTCCACTTT; size: once; D: NA; J: TRBJ1-6; V: TRBV10-3; length: 15
CDR3: CASSQDPSGGYEQYF; DNA: TGTGCCAGCAGCCAAGATCCTTCAGGGGGCTACGAGCAGTACTTC; size: NA; D: TRBD1; J: TRBJ2-7; V: TRBV4-2; length: 15
CDR3: CASSRQGGVNTEAFF; DNA: TGTGCCAGCAGCCGCCAAGGGGGAGTGAACACTGAAGCTTTCTTT; size: NA; D: NA; J: TRBJ1-1; V: TRBV5-4; length: 15
CDR3: CASSWRREVNEQFF; DNA: TGTGCCAGCAGCTGGAGACGGGAGGTCAATGAGCAGTTCTTC; size: few; D: TRBD2; J: TRBJ2-1; V: TRBV7-8; length: 14
CDR3: CASSPLTSGANTGELFF; DNA: TGCGCCAGCAGCCCTCTGACTAGCGGCGCGAACACCGGGGAGCTGTTTTTT; size: NA; D: TRBD2; J: TRBJ2-2; V: TRBV5-1; length: 17
CDR3: CASSPLQGVRTEAFF; DNA: TGTGCCAGCTCACCACTTCAGGGGGTTAGGACTGAAGCTTTCTTT; size: NA; D: TRBD1; J: TRBJ1-1; V: TRBV18; length: 15
CDR3: CASSPAVGAVANYGYTF; DNA: TGTGCCAGCAGCCCGGCGGTTGGGGCGGTAGCTAACTATGGCTACACCTTC; size: NA; D: NA; J: TRBJ1-2; V: TRBV7-2; length: 17
CDR3: CATSSLGDSYEQYF; DNA: TGTGCCACCAGCAGCCTAGGGGACTCCTACGAGCAGTACTTC; size: NA; D: NA; J: TRBJ2-7; V: TRBV15; length: 14
CDR3: CASSVGGPGFGENNEQFF; DNA: TGTGCCAGCAGCGTAGGGGGTCCAGGGTTTGGGGAAAACAATGAGCAGTTCTTC; size: NA; D: NA; J: TRBJ2-1; V: TRBV9; length: 18
CDR3: CASSPGLRGRNEQFF; DNA: TGCGCCAGCAGCCCGGGACTACGGGGGCGGAATGAGCAGTTCTTC; size: NA; D: NA; J: TRBJ2-1; V: TRBV5-1; length: 15
CDR3: CASSLENSPLHF; DNA: TGTGCCAGCAGCCTAGAGAATTCACCCCTCCACTTT; size: NA; D: NA; J: TRBJ1-6; V: TRBV28; length: 12
CDR3: CASRGSGSKETQYF; DNA: TGTGCCAGCAGAGGAAGCGGTAGTAAAGAGACCCAGTACTTC; size: NA; D: NA; J: TRBJ2-5; V: TRBV27; length: 14
CDR3: CASSLWTSGSGETQYF; DNA: TGTGCCAGCAGTTTATGGACTAGCGGGAGCGGGGAGACCCAGTACTTC; size: NA; D: TRBD2; J: TRBJ2-5; V: TRBV28; length: 16
CDR3: CASSSVSYEQYF; DNA: TGTGCCAGCAGCTCCGTCTCCTACGAGCAGTACTTC; size: NA; D: NA; J: TRBJ2-7; V: TRBV7-2; length: 12
CDR3: CASSLGSSSTDTQYF; DNA: TGCGCCAGCAGCTTGGGGAGCTCTAGCACAGATACGCAGTATTTT; size: NA; D: NA; J: TRBJ2-3; V: TRBV5-1; length: 15
CDR3: CASSYATTTGHNEQFF; DNA: TGTGCCAGCAGCTACGCTACGACGACAGGGCACAATGAGCAGTTCTTC; size: NA; D: TRBD1; J: TRBJ2-1; V: TRBV11-2; length: 16
CDR3: CASSLDSYGYTF; DNA: TGTGCCAGCAGTTTGGACAGTTATGGCTACACCTTC; size: once; D: NA; J: TRBJ1-2; V: TRBV28; length: 12
CDR3: CASSYSPRKFTDTQYF; DNA: TGTGCCAGCAGTTACTCCCCGCGAAAATTCACAGATACGCAGTATTTT; size: NA; D: NA; J: TRBJ2-3; V: TRBV6-5; length: 16
CDR3: CASSLFPRGRVYEQYF; DNA: TGTGCCAGCAGTTTATTCCCCCGCGGGAGAGTTTACGAGCAGTACTTC; size: NA; D: TRBD2; J: TRBJ2-7; V: TRBV28; length: 16
CDR3: CASSGPPGYGYTF; DNA: TGTGCCAGCAGTGGGCCCCCAGGTTATGGCTACACCTTC; size: NA; D: NA; J: TRBJ1-2; V: TRBV6-5; length: 13
CDR3: CASTVGQGHYGYTF; DNA: TGTGCCAGTACCGTCGGGCAGGGGCACTATGGCTACACCTTC; size: NA; D: NA; J: TRBJ1-2; V: TRBV19; length: 14
CDR3: CASSPRTTHGGANYGYTF; DNA: TGTGCCAGCTCACCACGGACCACCCACGGGGGTGCTAACTATGGCTACACCTTC; size: NA; D: NA; J: TRBJ1-2; V: TRBV18; length: 18
CDR3: CASSSRLAGGPGEQYF; DNA: TGTGCCAGCAGTTCCCGGCTAGCGGGAGGGCCAGGCGAGCAGTACTTC; size: NA; D: TRBD2; J: TRBJ2-7; V: TRBV27; length: 16
CDR3: CASSDYTGVATEAFF; DNA: TGTGCCAGCAGTGATTACACAGGGGTTGCCACTGAAGCTTTCTTT; size: NA; D: TRBD1; J: TRBJ1-1; V: TRBV25-1; length: 15
CDR3: CASSLKLAGVIGEQYF; DNA: TGTGCCAGCAGCCTAAAACTAGCGGGAGTGATCGGCGAGCAGTACTTC; size: NA; D: TRBD2; J: TRBJ2-7; V: TRBV4-2; length: 16
CDR3: CSVVTSRPYNEQFF; DNA: TGCAGCGTTGTGACTAGCAGGCCCTACAATGAGCAGTTCTTC; size: NA; D: TRBD2; J: TRBJ2-1; V: TRBV29-1; length: 14
CDR3: CASSLTGRRGYEQYF; DNA: TGTGCCAGCAGTTTGACGGGGAGACGGGGCTACGAGCAGTACTTC; size: NA; D: NA; J: TRBJ2-7; V: TRBV11-2; length: 15
CDR3: CASSHRGLNQPQHF; DNA: TGTGCCAGCAGCCATCGAGGGTTGAATCAGCCCCAGCATTTT; size: once; D: NA; J: TRBJ1-5; V: TRBV14; length: 14
CDR3: CSSSLRGLAGWYEQYF; DNA: TGTTCCAGCAGCTTAAGGGGACTAGCGGGATGGTACGAGCAGTACTTC; size: NA; D: TRBD2; J: TRBJ2-7; V: TRBV7-9; length: 16
CDR3: CASSIAQGYEQYF; DNA: TGTGCCAGTAGTATCGCACAGGGTTACGAGCAGTACTTC; size: NA; D: NA; J: TRBJ2-7; V: TRBV19; length: 13
CDR3: CASSGRSGSSYNEQFF; DNA: TGTGCCAGCAGCGGGCGGAGCGGAAGCTCCTACAATGAGCAGTTCTTC; size: NA; D: NA; J: TRBJ2-1; V: TRBV7-9; length: 16
CDR3: CAIRGAMGLRSPLHF; DNA: TGTGCCATCAGGGGGGCTATGGGGTTGCGATCACCCCTCCACTTT; size: NA; D: NA; J: TRBJ1-6; V: TRBV10-3; length: 15
CDR3: CASRWGRANYGYTF; DNA: TGTGCCAGCAGGTGGGGCAGGGCTAACTATGGCTACACCTTC; size: NA; D: NA; J: TRBJ1-2; V: TRBV6-5; length: 14
CDR3: CSAGQENEQFF; DNA: TGCAGCGCTGGACAAGAGAATGAGCAGTTCTTC; size: NA; D: NA; J: TRBJ2-1; V: TRBV29-1; length: 11
CDR3: CASSQEWHREFSF; DNA: TGTGCCAGTAGCCAAGAATGGCACAGGGAATTCTCCTTC; size: NA; D: NA; J: TRBJ1-2; V: TRBV14; length: 13
CDR3: CAWRSRGYTF; DNA: TGTGCCTGGAGGTCTCGGGGCTACACCTTC; size: NA; D: NA; J: TRBJ1-2; V: TRBV30; length: 10
CDR3: CASSYLAGQIEAFF; DNA: TGTGCCAGCAGTTACTTGGCAGGGCAAATAGAAGCTTTCTTT; size: NA; D: NA; J: TRBJ1-1; V: TRBV6-6; length: 14
CDR3: CASSLTGRSDTQYF; DNA: TGTGCCAGCAGCTTAACCGGTCGTTCAGATACGCAGTATTTT; size: NA; D: NA; J: TRBJ2-3; V: TRBV9; length: 14
CDR3: CAISGYSQETQYF; DNA: TGTGCCATCAGTGGGTACAGCCAAGAGACCCAGTACTTC; size: NA; D: NA; J: TRBJ2-5; V: TRBV10-3; length: 13
CDR3: CASSDKTGVDYEQYF; DNA: TGTGCCAGCAGTGATAAGACAGGGGTAGACTACGAGCAGTACTTC; size: NA; D: TRBD1; J: TRBJ2-7; V: TRBV6-1; length: 15
CDR3: CASSLSGGVPYEQYF; DNA: TGTGCCAGCAGCTTAAGCGGGGGAGTGCCCTACGAGCAGTACTTC; size: NA; D: TRBD2; J: TRBJ2-7; V: TRBV13; length: 15
CDR3: CASSLGDTRGYGYTF; DNA: TGTGCCAGCAGCTTAGGGGACACCCGGGGCTATGGCTACACCTTC; size: NA; D: NA; J: TRBJ1-2; V: TRBV7-9; length: 15
CDR3: CATARDRVYEQYF; DNA: TGTGCCACCGCCCGGGACAGGGTCTACGAGCAGTACTTC; size: NA; D: TRBD1; J: TRBJ2-7; V: TRBV6-1; length: 13
CDR3: CASSTHEGPGNQPQHF; DNA: TGTGCCAGTAGTACCCATGAGGGTCCGGGCAATCAGCCCCAGCATTTT; size: NA; D: NA; J: TRBJ1-5; V: TRBV19; length: 16
CDR3: CAWTAAGGYSGELFF; DNA: TGTGCCTGGACCGCAGCGGGAGGTTATAGCGGGGAGCTGTTTTTT; size: NA; D: TRBD2; J: TRBJ2-2; V: TRBV30; length: 15
CDR3: CASSKVRETSHMNTEAFF; DNA: TGTGCCAGCAGCAAGGTCCGCGAGACATCCCACATGAACACTGAAGCTTTCTTT; size: NA; D: NA; J: TRBJ1-1; V: TRBV21-1; length: 18